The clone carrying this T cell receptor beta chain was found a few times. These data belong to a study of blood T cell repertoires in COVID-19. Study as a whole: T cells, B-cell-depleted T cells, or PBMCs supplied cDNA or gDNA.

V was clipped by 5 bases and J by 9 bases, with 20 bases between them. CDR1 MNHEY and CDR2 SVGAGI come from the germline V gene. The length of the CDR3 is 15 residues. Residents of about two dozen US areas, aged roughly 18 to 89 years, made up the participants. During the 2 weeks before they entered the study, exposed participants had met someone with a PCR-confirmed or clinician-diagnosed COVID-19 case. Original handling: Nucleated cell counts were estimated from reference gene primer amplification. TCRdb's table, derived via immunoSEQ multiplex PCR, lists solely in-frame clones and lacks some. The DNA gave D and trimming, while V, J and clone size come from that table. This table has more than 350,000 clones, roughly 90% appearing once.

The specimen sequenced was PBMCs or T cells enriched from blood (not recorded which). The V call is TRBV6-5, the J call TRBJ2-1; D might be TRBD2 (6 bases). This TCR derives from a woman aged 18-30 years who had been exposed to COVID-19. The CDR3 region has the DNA TGTGCCAGCAGTCTCGGACTAATCGAATCTGGTGAGCAGTTCTTC. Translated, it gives CASSLGLIESGEQFF.